This T cell receptor (beta chain) is drawn from a study of blood T cell repertoires in COVID-19. The table came from immunoSEQ multiplex PCR; TCRdb's copy has only in-frame clones and leaves some out. The table has 200,000 to 250,000 clones, approximately 90% seen once. The source is a woman between 40 and 50 years old with acute or convalescent COVID-19. Sequenced sample: peripheral blood.

The CDR3 DNA follows: TGTGCCAGCAGCTTAGGACAGGGGGTAGGGACAGATACGCAGTATTTT. Its protein is CASSLGQGVGTDTQYF. This chain joins TRBV11-2 and TRBJ2-3, with 9 bases identical to TRBD1. Germline trimming cut 1 base from V and 3 bases from J; bases unmatched to any gene: 5. The CDR3 runs to 16 residues. Germline CDR1 reads SGHAT; CDR2 reads FQNNGV.